This record covers a single T cell receptor beta chain. Its antigen is undetermined. The source of the sample is a study of shared clonotypes between healthy human individuals. The assay was immunoSEQ multiplex PCR, and TCRdb's table has in-frame clones only and misses some. In the table there are a few million clones, about 94% of which are singletons. The study's findings and limits: Clonotype sharing across several donors was observed for 4% to 6.5% of naive CD4 clonotypes. It was the non-shared clonotypes that had lower generation probabilities than clonotypes shared by all four donors.

This CDR3 contains 14 residues. The V end lost 3 bases, the J end lost 1 base, and 9 bases lay between the germline ends. From germline, CDR1 is SGHRS and CDR2 YFSETQ. This sequence joins TRBV5-1 and TRBJ2-3; D is unclear. Sequenced sample: naive CD4+ T cells sorted from blood. The subset denotes: CD45RA+ positively selected. The clonotype originates from a man aged 18 to 35 in good health. The CDR3 spells CASSYWSGTDTQYF. The CDR3 nucleotides are TGCGCCAGCAGCTACTGGTCGGGCACAGATACGCAGTATTTT.